The clone carrying this T cell receptor beta chain showed up just a few times. Its antigen is unidentified. TCRdb processed the RT-PCR reads anew with MiXCR; each CDR3 protein has one entry. Among over 800,000 distinct CDR3 sequences, roughly 20% were seen once, and the ten largest hold around 9.6%. Germline trimming cut 4 bases from V and 8 bases from J; bases unmatched to any gene: 9. CDR1 and CDR2 (germline): SGHAT, FQDESV (reference sequence). The length of the CDR3 is 15 residues. This sample was included in a study of response to subunit inactivated influenza vaccine. Study-wide points: Each seasonal flu vaccination may recruit only limited new T cells, authors suggested.

The sample here was PBMCs from blood, taken roughly 5 days after vaccination. The receptor's source is a man between 45 and 60 years old who received an inactivated influenza vaccine. The gene calls are TRBV11-1 and TRBJ2-1, with TRBD2 matching 9 bases. The CDR3 nucleotides read TGTGCCAGCAGCTCCCTCATAGCGGGAGTTCATGAGCAGTTCTTC. Translating gives CASSSLIAGVHEQFF. Full variable domain (remainder filled in from reference TRBV11-1 and TRBJ2-1): EAEVAQSPRYKITEKSQAVAFWCDPISGHATLYWYRQILGQGPELLVQFQDESVVDDSQLPKDRFSAERLKGVDSTLKIQPAELGDSAMYLCASSSLIAGVHEQFFGPGTRLTVL.